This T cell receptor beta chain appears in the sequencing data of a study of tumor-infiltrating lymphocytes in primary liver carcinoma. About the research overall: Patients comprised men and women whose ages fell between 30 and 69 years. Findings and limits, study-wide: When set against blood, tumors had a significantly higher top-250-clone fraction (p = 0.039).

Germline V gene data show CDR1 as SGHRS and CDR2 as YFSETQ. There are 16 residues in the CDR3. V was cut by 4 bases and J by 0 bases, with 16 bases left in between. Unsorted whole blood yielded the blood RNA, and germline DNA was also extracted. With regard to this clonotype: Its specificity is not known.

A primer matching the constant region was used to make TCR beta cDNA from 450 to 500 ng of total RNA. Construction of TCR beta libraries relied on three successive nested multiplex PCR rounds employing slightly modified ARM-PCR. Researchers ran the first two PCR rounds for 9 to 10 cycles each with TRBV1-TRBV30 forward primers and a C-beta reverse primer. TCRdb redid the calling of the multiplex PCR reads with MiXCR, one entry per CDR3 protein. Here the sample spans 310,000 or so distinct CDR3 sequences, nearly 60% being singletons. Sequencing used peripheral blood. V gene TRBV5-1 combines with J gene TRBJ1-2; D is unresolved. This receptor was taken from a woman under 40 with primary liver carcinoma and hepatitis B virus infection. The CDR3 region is CASSPPRGEANYGYTF. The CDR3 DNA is TGCGCCAGCAGCCCCCCGCGCGGGGAAGCTAACTATGGCTACACCTTC.